Reported below is one T cell receptor (beta chain). The antigen is undetermined. Clones were read by immunoSEQ multiplex PCR, and TCRdb kept only the in-frame ones, dropping some. The repertoire holds fewer than 200,000 clones, with around nine tenths as singletons. Germline loops: CDR1 SGHTA, CDR2 FQGNSA. The CDR3 spans 16 residues. V lost 5 bases to trimming and J lost 3 bases; unmatched junction nucleotides: 9. The sample comes from a study of cytomegalovirus exposure and HLA in healthy donors. Study outcomes and limitations: Across donors, most TCRs were seen rarely, yet some public ones were widespread.

The receptor was derived from a woman aged 18-29 years in good health and CMV-seropositive. This rearrangement joins TRBV7-2 to TRBJ2-1; 8 bases align to TRBD2. The sample consisted of PBMCs. The CDR3 loop is CASSPGGYRLYNEQFF. Written as DNA, the CDR3 is TGTGCCAGCAGCCCGGGGGGGTACCGACTCTACAATGAGCAGTTCTTC.